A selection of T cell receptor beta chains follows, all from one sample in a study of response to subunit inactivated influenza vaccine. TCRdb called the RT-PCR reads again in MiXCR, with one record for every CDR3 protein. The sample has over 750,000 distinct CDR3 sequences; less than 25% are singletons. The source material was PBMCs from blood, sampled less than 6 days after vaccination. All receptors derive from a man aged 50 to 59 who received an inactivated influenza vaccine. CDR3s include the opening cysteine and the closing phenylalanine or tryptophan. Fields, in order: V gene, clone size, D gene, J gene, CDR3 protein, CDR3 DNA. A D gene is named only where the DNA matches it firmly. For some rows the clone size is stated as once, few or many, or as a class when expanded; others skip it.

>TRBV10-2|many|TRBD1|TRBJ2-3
CASSDRGSADTQYF
TGCGCCAGCAGTGACAGGGGGTCGGCAGATACGCAGTATTTT
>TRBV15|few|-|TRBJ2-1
CATSRDLTAGHEQFF
TGTGCCACCAGCAGAGATTTGACAGCCGGGCATGAGCAGTTCTTC
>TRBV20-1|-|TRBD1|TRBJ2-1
CSARDHTGVNEQFF
TGCAGTGCTAGAGATCATACAGGGGTTAATGAGCAGTTCTTC
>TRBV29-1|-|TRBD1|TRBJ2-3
CSVGQGTGDTQYF
TGCAGCGTCGGACAGGGGACGGGGGATACGCAGTATTTT
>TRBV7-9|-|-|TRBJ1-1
CASSLDNMAGNTEAFF
TGTGCCAGCAGCTTAGACAATATGGCAGGGAACACTGAAGCTTTCTTT
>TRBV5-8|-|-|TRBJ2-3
CASSLRAGLGTDTQYF
TGTGCCAGCAGCTTAAGGGCGGGTCTGGGGACAGATACGCAGTATTTT
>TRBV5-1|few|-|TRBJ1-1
CASSGRVGTEAFF
TGCGCCAGCAGCGGTAGGGTGGGCACTGAAGCTTTCTTT
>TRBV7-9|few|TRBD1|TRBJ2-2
CASSAKVRGQRTGELFF
TGTGCCAGCAGCGCCAAGGTCAGGGGGCAGAGGACCGGGGAGCTGTTTTTT
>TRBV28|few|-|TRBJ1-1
CASSAATGQMNTEAFF
TGTGCCAGCAGTGCAGCCACGGGACAAATGAACACTGAAGCTTTCTTT
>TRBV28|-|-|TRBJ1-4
CASSSSGAAGKLFF
TGTGCCAGCAGCTCGTCGGGCGCCGCGGGAAAACTGTTTTTT
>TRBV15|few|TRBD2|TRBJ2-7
CATSVASGTYEQYF
TGTGCCACCAGTGTGGCTAGCGGTACCTACGAGCAGTACTTC
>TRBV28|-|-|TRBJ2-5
CASSLMVGAGTQYF
TGTGCCAGCAGTTTAATGGTAGGGGCCGGGACCCAGTACTTC
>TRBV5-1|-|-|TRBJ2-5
CASSPVKRQETQYF
TGCGCCAGCAGCCCCGTTAAGAGGCAAGAGACCCAGTACTTC
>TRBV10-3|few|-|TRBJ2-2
CAISDNTGELFF
TGTGCCATCAGTGATAACACCGGGGAGCTGTTTTTT
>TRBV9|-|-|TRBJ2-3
CASSVTGAIRADTQYF
TGTGCCAGCAGCGTCACGGGGGCCATTCGTGCAGATACGCAGTATTTT
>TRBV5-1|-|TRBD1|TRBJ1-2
CASSWDSGYTF
TGCGCCAGCAGCTGGGACAGTGGCTACACCTTC
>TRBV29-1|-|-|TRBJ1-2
CSVEVDRGGLPTYGYTF
TGCAGCGTTGAAGTAGATCGGGGGGGGTTACCCACCTATGGCTACACCTTC
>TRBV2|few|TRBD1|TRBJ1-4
CASSRQGWSEKLFF
TGTGCCAGCAGTAGACAGGGATGGTCCGAAAAACTGTTTTTT
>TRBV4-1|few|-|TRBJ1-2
CASSPVVREGYTF
TGCGCCAGCAGCCCTGTGGTCAGGGAAGGCTACACCTTC
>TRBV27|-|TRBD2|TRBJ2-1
CASKTSGSSYNEQFF
TGTGCCAGCAAAACTAGCGGGAGTTCCTACAATGAGCAGTTCTTC
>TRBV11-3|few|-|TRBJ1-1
CASSLGMGLNTEAFF
TGTGCCAGCAGCTTAGGTATGGGTCTCAACACTGAAGCTTTCTTT
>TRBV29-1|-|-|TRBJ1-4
CSVAIALKLFF
TGCAGCGTTGCTATAGCATTGAAACTGTTTTTT
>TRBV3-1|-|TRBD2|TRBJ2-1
CASSQDAFGTNNNEQFF
TGTGCCAGCAGCCAAGATGCGTTTGGGACTAACAACAATGAGCAGTTCTTC
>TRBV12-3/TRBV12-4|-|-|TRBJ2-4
CASSTEGTQNIQYF
TGTGCCAGCAGTACAGAGGGAACTCAAAACATTCAGTACTTC
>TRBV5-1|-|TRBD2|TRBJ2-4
CASTIAGENIQYF
TGCGCCAGCACCATAGCGGGAGAGAACATTCAGTACTTC
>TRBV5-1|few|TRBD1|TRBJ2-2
CASSLDRGSNTGELFF
TGCGCCAGCAGCTTGGACAGGGGTTCGAACACCGGGGAGCTGTTTTTT
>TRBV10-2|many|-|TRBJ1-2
CASFEGETPLLGYTF
TGCGCCAGCTTCGAGGGGGAAACGCCCCTTTTGGGCTACACCTTC
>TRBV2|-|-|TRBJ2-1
CASRTGTFSYNEQFF
TGTGCCAGCAGGACCGGGACGTTTTCCTACAATGAGCAGTTCTTC
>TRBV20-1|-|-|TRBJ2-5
CSANGRLGETQYF
TGCAGTGCGAACGGGCGCTTGGGAGAGACCCAGTACTTC
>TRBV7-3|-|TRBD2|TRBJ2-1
CASSLTGTSVNEQFF
TGTGCCAGCAGCTTAACGGGGACTAGCGTTAATGAGCAGTTCTTC
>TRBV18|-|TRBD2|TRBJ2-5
CASSSGIRETQYF
TGTGCCAGCTCCAGCGGGATTAGGGAGACCCAGTACTTC
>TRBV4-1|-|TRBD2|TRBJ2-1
CASSPGLAGGLGSYNEQFF
TGCGCCAGCAGTCCTGGACTAGCGGGAGGATTGGGCTCCTACAATGAGCAGTTCTTC
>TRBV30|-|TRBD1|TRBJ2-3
CAWTGGSGDTQYF
TGTGCCTGGACAGGGGGCAGTGGGGATACGCAGTATTTT